A selection of T cell receptor beta chains follows, all from one sample in a study of blood T cell repertoires in COVID-19. Clones were sequenced by immunoSEQ multiplex PCR, and TCRdb holds only the in-frame ones, with some missing. The repertoire holds some 190,000 clones, with about 85% as singletons. Sequencing input: PBMCs or T cells enriched from blood (not recorded which). These TCRs come from a woman aged 40 to 55 in a cohort exposed to, infected with or recovered from COVID-19 (not recorded which). The CDR3 runs from the conserved cysteine through the conserved F or W. A D gene is named only where the DNA matches it firmly. Clone size is shown for a subset of rows, as once, few, many or a class of expanded clone.

V	J	size	D	DNA	CDR3
TRBV30	TRBJ2-5	.	.	TGTGCCTGGAGTGTAGACGGGGAGACCCAGTACTTC	CAWSVDGETQYF
TRBV11-2	TRBJ1-6	.	.	TGTGCCAGCAGCCCTGGGACAAATTCACCCCTCCACTTT	CASSPGTNSPLHF
TRBV11-2	TRBJ2-1	.	TRBD2	TGTGCCAGCAGCTTAGGGGCGGGGGACGATGAGCAGTTCTTC	CASSLGAGDDEQFF
TRBV2	TRBJ1-1	.	.	TGTGGAAGCAGGGGCGCTGAAGCTTTCTTT	CGSRGAEAFF
TRBV19	TRBJ2-5	.	.	TGTGCCCGGCTAGCCGAGGAGACCCAGTACTTC	CARLAEETQYF
TRBV7-2	TRBJ1-3	once	.	TGTGCCAGCAGCATTCAGGGCGTTGGAAACACCATATATTTT	CASSIQGVGNTIYF
TRBV14	TRBJ2-3	.	.	TGTGCCAGCAGCCAAGTTTTGGACAGCTTGAGCACAGATACGCAGTATTTT	CASSQVLDSLSTDTQYF
TRBV15	TRBJ2-1	few	.	TGTGCCACCAGCAGAGATGTGGGGGGGGCTCCATCCTACAATGAGCAGTTCTTC	CATSRDVGGAPSYNEQFF
TRBV5-1	TRBJ2-5	.	.	TGCGCCAGCAGCCCACTACAGGGTTACCAAGAGACCCAGTACTTC	CASSPLQGYQETQYF
TRBV10-3	TRBJ1-1	.	.	TGTGCCATCAGTGAGTCGAATAGGGACACCCCGAGGGCTTTCTTT	CAISESNRDTPRAFF
TRBV4-1	TRBJ2-1	.	.	TGCGCCAGCAGCCAAGCTAGCAAGGCGATCAATGAGCAGTTCTTC	CASSQASKAINEQFF
TRBV7-2	TRBJ2-1	.	.	TGTGCCAGCAGCCGTGGACTGATCTCCTACAATGAGCAGTTCTTC	CASSRGLISYNEQFF
TRBV6-1	TRBJ2-1	.	TRBD2	TGTGCCAGCAGTGCGGGTCTAGCGGTGTTATCCTTCCCTGAGCAGTTCTTC	CASSAGLAVLSFPEQFF
TRBV6-5	TRBJ1-1	.	.	TGTGCCAGCAGTTACTCACAGGCGATGAACACTGAAGCTTTCTTT	CASSYSQAMNTEAFF
TRBV9	TRBJ2-1	many	.	TGTGCCAGCAGCACAAACGACAATGAGCAGTTCTTC	CASSTNDNEQFF
TRBV6-6	TRBJ2-1	.	TRBD2	TGTGCCAGCAAGGGCGGGAGGGATCGGTTCTTC	CASKGGRDRFF
TRBV2	TRBJ1-1	.	.	TGTGCCAGCAGTGTTACAGGGAACACTGAAGCTTTCTTT	CASSVTGNTEAFF
TRBV30	TRBJ1-1	.	.	TGTGCCTGGATTAATATAGGGGGGAACACTGAAGCTTTCTTT	CAWINIGGNTEAFF
TRBV15	TRBJ1-5	.	.	TGTGCCACCAGGATGAGCGGGGATCAGCCCCAGCATTTT	CATRMSGDQPQHF
TRBV24-1	TRBJ2-5	once	TRBD2	TGTGCCACCAGTGATTTGGCGGGGGGCGAGACCCAGTACTTC	CATSDLAGGETQYF
TRBV7-9	TRBJ1-6	.	TRBD1	TGTGCCAGCAGCTTAGTCCTCGGGACAGGGGGTTCACCCCTCCACTTT	CASSLVLGTGGSPLHF
TRBV13	TRBJ2-2	.	.	TGTGCCAGCAGCCCTATCCTCGGGACAATTAACACCGGGGAGCTGTTTTTT	CASSPILGTINTGELFF
TRBV4-1	TRBJ1-2	.	TRBD1	TGCGCCAGCAGCCTGGGGACAGGGGGTTATGGCTACACCTTC	CASSLGTGGYGYTF
TRBV5-1	TRBJ1-1	.	TRBD1	TGCGCCAGCAGCGCCATGGGACAGCGTAGCGCTGAAGCTTTCTTT	CASSAMGQRSAEAFF
TRBV4-2	TRBJ1-6	many	TRBD1	TGTGCCAGCAGCCAGGACAGGGAAAATTCACCCCTCCACTTT	CASSQDRENSPLHF
TRBV6-5	TRBJ1-5	.	TRBD1	TGTGCCAGCAGTCTAGGACAGGGGAAACAGCCCCAGCATTTT	CASSLGQGKQPQHF
TRBV7-9	TRBJ2-7	.	TRBD1	TGTGCCAGCAGCTCCCGCCCAACGGACAGGGGTCACGAGCAGTACTTC	CASSSRPTDRGHEQYF
TRBV4-2	TRBJ1-4	.	.	TGTGCCACCGCCCCCCCAGGGACTAATGAAAAACTGTTTTTT	CATAPPGTNEKLFF
TRBV6-1	TRBJ2-3	.	TRBD2	TGTGCCAGCAGTGAAGCGCGGGGGGGCACAGATACGCAGTATTTT	CASSEARGGTDTQYF
TRBV5-1	TRBJ1-1	.	TRBD1	TGCGCCAGCAGCTTAGGACAGGGCGCTATGAACACTGAAGCTTTCTTT	CASSLGQGAMNTEAFF
TRBV19	TRBJ1-6	many	TRBD1	TGTGCCAGCACCGGGACAGGCTTCCTTAATTCACCCCTCCACTTT	CASTGTGFLNSPLHF
TRBV7-9	TRBJ2-1	.	TRBD2	TGTGCCAGCAGCCGATCGGGACTAGCGGGAGTTAAGCACTACAATGAGCAGTTCTTC	CASSRSGLAGVKHYNEQFF
TRBV10-3	TRBJ2-7	.	TRBD2	TGTGCCATCAGGGCTAGCGGGAGAGAATACGAGCAGTACTTC	CAIRASGREYEQYF
TRBV2	TRBJ2-7	.	.	TGTGCCAGCAGTGAACGGAGCTCCTACGAGCAGTACTTC	CASSERSSYEQYF
TRBV18	TRBJ1-3	.	.	TGTGCCAGCTCACCACCGTCAGGCGACAGGAACACCATATATTTT	CASSPPSGDRNTIYF
TRBV6-5	TRBJ2-7	.	.	TGTGCCAGCAGGGGGGCAGGGCCCCTCCGGCAGTACTTC	CASRGAGPLRQYF
TRBV5-1	TRBJ2-3	.	TRBD2	TGCGCCAGCAGCTTGGCCCCTAGCGGGAGCACAGATACGCAGTATTTT	CASSLAPSGSTDTQYF
TRBV19	TRBJ2-2	.	.	TGTGCCAGCCTGACCGGGGAAAACACCGGGGAGCTGTTTTTT	CASLTGENTGELFF
TRBV28	TRBJ2-5	.	.	TGTGCCAGCAGTTCAGGGGCCGTAGAGACCCAGTACTTC	CASSSGAVETQYF
TRBV7-2	TRBJ2-7	.	TRBD2	TGTGCCAGCAGGACGGGAGGCCTCACCTACGAGCAGTACTTC	CASRTGGLTYEQYF
TRBV5-1	TRBJ2-1	.	TRBD2	TGCGCCAGCAGCTTGGTAAGTAGCGGGGGGAAAGATGAGCAGTTCTTC	CASSLVSSGGKDEQFF
TRBV5-1	TRBJ1-1	few	TRBD1	TGCGCCAGCAGCGAAGGACAGGTCAACACTGAAGCTTTCTTT	CASSEGQVNTEAFF